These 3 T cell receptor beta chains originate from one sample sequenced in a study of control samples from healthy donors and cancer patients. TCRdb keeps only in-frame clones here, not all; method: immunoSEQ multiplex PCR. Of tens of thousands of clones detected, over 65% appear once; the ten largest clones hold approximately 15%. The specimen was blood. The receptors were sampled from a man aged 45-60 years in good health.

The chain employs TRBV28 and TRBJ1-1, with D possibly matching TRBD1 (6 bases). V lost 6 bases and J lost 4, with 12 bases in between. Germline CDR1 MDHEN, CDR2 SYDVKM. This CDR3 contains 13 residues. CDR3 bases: TGTGCCAGCAGACTCCAGGGGAGCACTGAAGCTTTCTTT. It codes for CASRLQGSTEAFF.

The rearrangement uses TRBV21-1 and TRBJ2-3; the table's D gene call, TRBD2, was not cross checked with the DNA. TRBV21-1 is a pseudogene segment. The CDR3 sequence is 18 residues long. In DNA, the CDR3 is TGTGCCAGCAGCAAAGTCAGGGGACTAGCGGCGTTGGGGGATACGCAGTATTTT. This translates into CASSKVRGLAALGDTQYF.

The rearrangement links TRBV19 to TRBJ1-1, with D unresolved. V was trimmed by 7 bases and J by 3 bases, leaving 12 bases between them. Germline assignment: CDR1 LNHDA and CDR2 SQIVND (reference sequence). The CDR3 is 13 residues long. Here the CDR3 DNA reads TGTGCCAGTACCCCCTCACACTACACTGAAGCTTTCTTT. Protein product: CASTPSHYTEAFF.